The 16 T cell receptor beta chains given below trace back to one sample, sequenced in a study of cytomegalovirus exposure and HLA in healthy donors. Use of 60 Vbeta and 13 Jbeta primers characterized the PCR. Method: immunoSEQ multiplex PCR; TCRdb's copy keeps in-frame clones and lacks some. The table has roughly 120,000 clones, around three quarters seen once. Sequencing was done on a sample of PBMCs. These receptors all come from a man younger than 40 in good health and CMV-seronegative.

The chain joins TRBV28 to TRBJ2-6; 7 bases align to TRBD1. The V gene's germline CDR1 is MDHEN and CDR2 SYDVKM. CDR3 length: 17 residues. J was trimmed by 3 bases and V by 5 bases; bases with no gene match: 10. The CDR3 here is CASSPATGQDGANVLTF. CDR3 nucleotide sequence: TGTGCCAGCAGTCCGGCGACAGGGCAGGATGGGGCCAACGTCCTGACTTTC.

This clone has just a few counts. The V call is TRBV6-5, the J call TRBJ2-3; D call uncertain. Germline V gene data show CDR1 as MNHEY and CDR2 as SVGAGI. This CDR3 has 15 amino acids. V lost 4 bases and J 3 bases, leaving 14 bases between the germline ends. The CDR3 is CASSFRPERTDTQYF. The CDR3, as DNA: TGTGCCAGCAGTTTCAGACCCGAGAGGACAGATACGCAGTATTTT.

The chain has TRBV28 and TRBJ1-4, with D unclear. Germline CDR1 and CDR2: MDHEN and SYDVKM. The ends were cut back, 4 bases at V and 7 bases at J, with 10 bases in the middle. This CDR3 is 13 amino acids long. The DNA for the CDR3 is TGTGCCAGCAGTTCCCCCACAATTGAAAAACTGTTTTTT. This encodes CASSSPTIEKLFF.

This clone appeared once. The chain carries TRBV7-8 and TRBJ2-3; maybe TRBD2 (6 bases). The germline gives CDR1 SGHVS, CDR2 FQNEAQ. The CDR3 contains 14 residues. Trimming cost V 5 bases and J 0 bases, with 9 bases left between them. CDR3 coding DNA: TGTGCCAGCAGCCGCGGGGACAGCACAGATACGCAGTATTTT. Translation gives CASSRGDSTDTQYF.

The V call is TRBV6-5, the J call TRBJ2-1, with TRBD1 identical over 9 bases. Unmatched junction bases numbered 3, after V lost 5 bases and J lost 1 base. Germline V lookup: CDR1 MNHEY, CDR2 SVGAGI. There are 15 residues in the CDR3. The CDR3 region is CASSRDRGSYNEQFF. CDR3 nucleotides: TGTGCCAGCAGTCGCGACAGGGGGTCCTACAATGAGCAGTTCTTC.

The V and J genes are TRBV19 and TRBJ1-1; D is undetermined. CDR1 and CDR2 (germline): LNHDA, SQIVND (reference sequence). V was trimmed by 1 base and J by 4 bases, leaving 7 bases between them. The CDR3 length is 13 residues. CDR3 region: CASSIGHFTEAFF. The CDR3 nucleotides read TGTGCCAGTAGTATAGGCCACTTCACTGAAGCTTTCTTT.

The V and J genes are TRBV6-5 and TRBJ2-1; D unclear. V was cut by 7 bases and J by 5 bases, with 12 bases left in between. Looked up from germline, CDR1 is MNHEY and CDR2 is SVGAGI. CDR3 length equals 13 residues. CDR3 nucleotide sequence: TGTGCCAGCATGCGATCAACCCACAATGAGCAGTTCTTC. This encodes CASMRSTHNEQFF.

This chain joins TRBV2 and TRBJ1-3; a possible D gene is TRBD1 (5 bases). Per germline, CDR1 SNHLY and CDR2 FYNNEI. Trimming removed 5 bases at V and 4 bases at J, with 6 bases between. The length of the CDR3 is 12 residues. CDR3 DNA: TGTGCCAGCAGTCGACAGGGAAACACCATATATTTT. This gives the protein CASSRQGNTIYF.

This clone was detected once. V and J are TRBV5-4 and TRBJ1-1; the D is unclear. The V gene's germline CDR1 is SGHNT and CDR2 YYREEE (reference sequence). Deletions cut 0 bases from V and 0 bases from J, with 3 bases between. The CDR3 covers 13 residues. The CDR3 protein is CASSLDLNTEAFF. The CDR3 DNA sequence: TGTGCCAGCAGCTTGGACTTGAACACTGAAGCTTTCTTT.

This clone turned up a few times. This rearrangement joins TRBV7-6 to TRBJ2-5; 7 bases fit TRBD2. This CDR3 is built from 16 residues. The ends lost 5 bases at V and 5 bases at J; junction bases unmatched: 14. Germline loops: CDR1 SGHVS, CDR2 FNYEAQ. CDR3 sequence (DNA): TGTGCCAGCAGCCTCCCCGGGCAGGGAGCGGGGGAGACCCAGTACTTC. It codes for CASSLPGQGAGETQYF. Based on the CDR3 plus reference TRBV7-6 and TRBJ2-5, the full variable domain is GAGVSQSPRYKVTKRGQDVALRCDPISGHVSLYWYRQALGQGPEFLTYFNYEAQQDKSGLPNDRFSAERPEGSISTLTIQRTEQRDSAMYRCASSLPGQGAGETQYFGPGTRLLVL.

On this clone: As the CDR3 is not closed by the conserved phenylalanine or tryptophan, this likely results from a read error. CDR3 bases: TGTGCCAGCAGTGGGGCTAACAGGGATATGGAGCAGTACCTC. Amino acid sequence: CASSGANRDMEQYL. The V call is TRBV2, the J call TRBJ2-7, with D perhaps TRBD1 (6 bases). The CDR3 sequence is 14 residues long. Germline V gene sequence: CDR1 SNHLY, CDR2 FYNNEI. Trimming left V 4 bases short and J 7 bases short, with 17 bases between.

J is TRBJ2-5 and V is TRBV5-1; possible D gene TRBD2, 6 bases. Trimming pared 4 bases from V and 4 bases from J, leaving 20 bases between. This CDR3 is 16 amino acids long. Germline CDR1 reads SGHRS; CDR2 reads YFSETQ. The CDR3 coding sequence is TGCGCCAGCAGCCTGGAGGGACTCCCTACGGGAGAGACCCAGTACTTC. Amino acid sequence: CASSLEGLPTGETQYF. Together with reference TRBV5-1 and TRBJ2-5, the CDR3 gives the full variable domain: KAGVTQTPRYLIKTRGQQVTLSCSPISGHRSVSWYQQTPGQGLQFLFEYFSETQRNKGNFPGRFSGRQFSNSRSEMNVSTLELGDSALYLCASSLEGLPTGETQYFGPGTRLLVL.

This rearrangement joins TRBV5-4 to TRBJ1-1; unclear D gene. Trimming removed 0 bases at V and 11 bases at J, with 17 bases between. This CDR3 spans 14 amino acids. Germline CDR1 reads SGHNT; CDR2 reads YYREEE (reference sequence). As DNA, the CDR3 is TGTGCCAGCAGCTTGGCTAAACAGAGAAAAATTGCTTTCTTT. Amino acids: CASSLAKQRKIAFF.

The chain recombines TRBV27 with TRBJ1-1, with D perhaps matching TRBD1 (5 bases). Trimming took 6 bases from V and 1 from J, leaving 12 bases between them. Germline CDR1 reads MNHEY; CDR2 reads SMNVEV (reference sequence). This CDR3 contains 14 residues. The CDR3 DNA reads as TGTGCCAGCAGGATTCAAAGGGGGAACACTGAAGCTTTCTTT. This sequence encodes CASRIQRGNTEAFF.

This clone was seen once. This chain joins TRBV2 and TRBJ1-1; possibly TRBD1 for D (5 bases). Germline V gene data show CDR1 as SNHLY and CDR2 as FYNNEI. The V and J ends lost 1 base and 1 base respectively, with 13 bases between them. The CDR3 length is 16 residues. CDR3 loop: CASSEVLTGRNTEAFF. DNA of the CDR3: TGTGCCAGCAGTGAAGTACTTACAGGACGGAACACTGAAGCTTTCTTT.

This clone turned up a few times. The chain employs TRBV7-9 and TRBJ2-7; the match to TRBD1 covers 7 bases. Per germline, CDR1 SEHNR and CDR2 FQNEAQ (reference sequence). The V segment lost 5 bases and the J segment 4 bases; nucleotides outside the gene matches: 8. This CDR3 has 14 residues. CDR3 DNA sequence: TGTGCCAGCAGCCCACGTTGGGGACAGTACGAGCAGTACTTC. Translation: CASSPRWGQYEQYF.